The source of this T cell receptor (beta chain) is a study of cytomegalovirus exposure and HLA in healthy donors. PCR employed 60 Vbeta and 13 Jbeta primers. Clones were sequenced by immunoSEQ multiplex PCR, and TCRdb holds only the in-frame ones, with some missing. Of roughly 150,000 clones listed, almost 85% are singletons. The germline V gene encodes CDR1 MNHEY and CDR2 SMNVEV (reference sequence). V was pared by 7 bases and J by 4 bases, with 7 bases of the junction left unmatched. This CDR3 is built from 15 residues. The source material was PBMCs. V and J are TRBV27 and TRBJ1-6; 7 bases are shared with TRBD1. The TCR sequence derives from a man aged 25-45 years in good health and CMV-seropositive. CDR3 DNA: TGTGCCAGCAAAACCGACAGGGTTTATAATTCACCCCTCCACTTT. Protein product: CASKTDRVYNSPLHF.